Below are 32 T cell receptor beta chains sequenced from a single sample in a study of T cell responses to AZD1222 COVID-19 vaccine listed by TCRdb under 2021. The library relied on the immunoSEQ multiplex PCR assay. TCRdb's version of the immuneACCESS table is confined to in-frame rearrangements and falls short of the full clone set. An unresolved V gene accounts for under half of the shortfall where checked; the remainder is of unknown origin. This sample's table carries over 140,000 clones. The ten largest clones capture approximately 2% of the sample. The time point tag for this specimen amounts to: baseline before first vaccination. Sequencing was carried out using peripheral blood. These receptor sequences come from an adult in good health.

CDR3 region: CASSLGRTFATNEKLFF. In DNA, the CDR3 is TGTGCCAGCAGCTTAGGCAGGACGTTTGCAACTAATGAAAAACTGTTTTTT. The rearrangement links TRBV5-6 to TRBJ1-4, with D hard to call. Trimming stripped 2 bases from V and 0 bases from J, with 14 bases between. CDR1 and CDR2 (germline): SGHDT, YYEEEE. The CDR3 consists of 17 residues. Complete variable domain (other parts from reference TRBV5-6 and TRBJ1-4): DAGVTQSPTHLIKTRGQQVTLRCSPKSGHDTVSWYQQALGQGPQFIFQYYEEEERQRGNFPDRFSGHQFPNYSSELNVNALLLGDSALYLCASSLGRTFATNEKLFFGSGTQLSVL.

This chain links TRBV28 with TRBJ1-2; 7 bases are shared with TRBD1. Germline-derived CDR1 and CDR2 are MDHEN and SYDVKM. CDR3 length equals 13 residues. V trimming: 5 bases; J trimming: 6 bases; junction bases outside the gene matches: 6. The CDR3 bases are TGTGCCAGCAGTACACAGGGGTGGAATGGCTACACCTTC. This codes for CASSTQGWNGYTF.

The chain carries TRBV11-3 and TRBJ1-1; D may be TRBD1 (5 bases). V was cut by 4 bases and J by 1 base, with 19 bases left in between. The germline CDR1 and CDR2 sequences are SGHNT and YENEEA. This CDR3 has 17 amino acids. The CDR3 reads CASSSARDPKGNTEAFF. CDR3 bases: TGTGCCAGCAGCTCGGCCCGGGACCCAAAGGGGAACACTGAAGCTTTCTTT.

The gene calls are TRBV9 and TRBJ1-5, with D uncertain. V shed 0 bases and J shed 4 bases, with 11 bases lying between them. CDR3 size: 15 residues. Germline assignment: CDR1 SGDLS and CDR2 YYNGEE. The CDR3 is CASSVEGNFNQPQHF. The CDR3 nucleotides are TGTGCCAGCAGCGTAGAGGGTAATTTTAATCAGCCCCAGCATTTT.

The chain employs TRBV2 and TRBJ1-2, with TRBD1 matching over 8 bases. V lost 5 bases to trimming and J lost 2 bases; unmatched junction nucleotides: 4. This CDR3 region has 14 residues. In germline, CDR1 is SNHLY, CDR2 FYNNEI. The CDR3 region has the DNA TGTGCCAGCAGTCGCGGACAGGGCAACTATGGCTACACCTTC. Protein: CASSRGQGNYGYTF.

The chain employs TRBV4-2 and TRBJ2-7; TRBD2 matches 10 bases. V lost 3 bases, J lost 3 bases, and 11 bases stayed unmatched. The CDR3 spans 17 residues. Per germline, CDR1 LGHNA and CDR2 YNFKEQ. The chain's CDR3 is CASSQPRDSGGDYEQYF. In DNA form, the CDR3 reads TGTGCCAGCAGCCAGCCGAGGGACAGCGGGGGGGACTACGAGCAGTACTTC.

This chain connects TRBV4-1 to TRBJ1-5; D gene uncertain. The CDR3 is 15 amino acids. Germline CDR1 and CDR2: MGHRA and YSYEKL. The V end was cut by 1 base, the J end by 5 bases, with 12 bases between. The chain's CDR3 is CASSQVTAGHQPQHF. The CDR3 bases are TGCGCCAGCAGCCAAGTAACGGCAGGTCATCAGCCCCAGCATTTT.

The chain employs TRBV18 and TRBJ1-1, with D possibly TRBD1 on 5 matching bases. Trimming removed 2 bases from V and 4 bases from J, with 11 bases in between. Germline assignment: CDR1 KGHSH and CDR2 LQKENI. The CDR3 runs to 14 residues. The CDR3 DNA reads as TGTGCCAGCTCACCAGAGTATCAGGGCACTGAAGCTTTCTTT. Translated: CASSPEYQGTEAFF.

The CDR3 sequence: CSVEVGGEAFF. In DNA, the CDR3 is TGCAGCGTTGAAGTTGGGGGGGAAGCTTTCTTT. This chain uses TRBV29-1 with TRBJ1-1; D perhaps matches TRBD1 (5 bases). The germline V gene encodes CDR1 SQVTM and CDR2 ANQGSEA. Trimming pared 1 base from V and 8 bases from J, leaving 8 bases between. This CDR3 is built from 11 residues.

This chain connects TRBV6-5 to TRBJ1-1; possible D gene TRBD1, 6 bases. Germline CDR1 is MNHEY and CDR2 is SVGAGI. This CDR3 is 13 amino acids long. V lost 2 bases, J lost 5 bases, and 9 bases lay in between. The CDR3 DNA reads as TGTGCCAGCAGTTACCGGGGGACAACTGAAGCTTTCTTT. Amino acid sequence: CASSYRGTTEAFF.

This chain links TRBV5-1 with TRBJ2-3; 9 bases align to TRBD2. The germline V gene has CDR1 SGHRS and CDR2 YFSETQ. Unmatched junction bases numbered 8, after V lost 4 bases and J lost 2 bases. There are 16 residues in the CDR3. The CDR3 nucleotides read TGCGCCAGCAGCCTCACAGCGGGGGGCGACACAGATACGCAGTATTTT. Amino acid sequence: CASSLTAGGDTDTQYF.

The chain uses TRBV3-1 (or the pseudogene TRBV3-2) and TRBJ1-2; D is unclear. This CDR3 has 11 residues. CDR1 and CDR2 from the germline V gene are LGHDT and YNNKEL (reference sequence). Trimming shortened V by 3 bases and J by 6 bases, and 5 bases separated the two germline ends. The DNA for the CDR3 is TGTGCCAGCAGCCAGAGAGATGGCTACACCTTC. This translates into CASSQRDGYTF.

This chain joins TRBV5-1 and TRBJ1-2; tentatively, D is TRBD1 (6 bases). Germline lookup yields CDR1 SGHRS and CDR2 YFSETQ. The V end was cut by 4 bases, the J end by 0 bases, with 10 bases between. CDR3 size: 14 residues. CDR3 sequence: CASSRRTANYGYTF. DNA of the CDR3: TGCGCCAGCAGCCGACGGACAGCTAACTATGGCTACACCTTC. Looking up the rest from reference TRBV5-1 and TRBJ1-2 gives the full variable domain: KAGVTQTPRYLIKTRGQQVTLSCSPISGHRSVSWYQQTPGQGLQFLFEYFSETQRNKGNFPGRFSGRQFSNSRSEMNVSTLELGDSALYLCASSRRTANYGYTFGSGTRLTVV.

V gene TRBV6-5 combines with J gene TRBJ1-5; no clear D gene. V lost 0 bases, J lost 5 bases, and 14 bases lay in between. From germline, CDR1 is MNHEY and CDR2 SVGAGI. The CDR3 extends over 16 amino acids. CDR3 nucleotide sequence: TGTGCCAGCAGTTACTCGGAGCCAGGCCCTGATCAGCCCCAGCATTTT. Encoded protein: CASSYSEPGPDQPQHF.

The J gene is TRBJ1-2, the V gene TRBV3-1 (or the pseudogene TRBV3-2); D gene ambiguous. Trimming took off 0 bases at V and 8 bases at J, with 16 bases between the two ends. The germline V gene has CDR1 LGHDT and CDR2 YNNKEL (reference sequence). The CDR3 is 15 amino acids. CDR3 in DNA: TGTGCCAGCAGCCAAGATCTAGGTGCCTCTTCAGGCTACACCTTC. Protein sequence: CASSQDLGASSGYTF.

This chain connects TRBV3-1 (or the pseudogene TRBV3-2) to TRBJ1-5; D is unresolved. CDR1 is LGHDT, CDR2 YNNKEL, per germline (reference sequence). This CDR3 is built from 15 residues. The germline V and J ends were trimmed by 0 bases and 3 bases, with 9 bases remaining between them. Here the CDR3 reads CASSQDIGLNQPQHF. CDR3 bases: TGTGCCAGCAGCCAAGATATCGGCCTCAATCAGCCCCAGCATTTT.

This chain links TRBV24-1 with TRBJ2-1, with D unresolved. Germline values: CDR1 KGHDR, CDR2 SFDVKD. V lost 4 bases and J 4 bases, leaving 4 bases between the germline ends. This CDR3 spans 12 amino acids. The CDR3 spells CATSDPYNEQFF. CDR3 in DNA: TGTGCCACCAGTGACCCTTACAATGAGCAGTTCTTC.

CDR3 region: CASSLYRPSSYNEQFF. CDR3 bases: TGTGCCAGCAGTTTATACCGGCCCAGCTCCTACAATGAGCAGTTCTTC. The chain employs TRBV28 and TRBJ2-1; D remains ambiguous. V was trimmed by 1 base and J by 0 bases, leaving 10 bases between them. Germline V gives CDR1 MDHEN, CDR2 SYDVKM. CDR3 length: 16 amino acids.

The chain carries TRBV7-8 and TRBJ2-7; TRBD1 aligns across 10 bases. This CDR3 is 16 amino acids long. Germline CDR1 and CDR2: SGHVS and FQNEAQ. The J segment lost 5 bases and the V segment lost 2 bases, leaving 9 bases of the junction unmatched. The CDR3 loop is CASSLRAGQGSHEQYF. The CDR3 nucleotides read TGTGCCAGCAGCTTAAGGGCGGGACAGGGGTCCCACGAGCAGTACTTC.

V gene TRBV28 combines with J gene TRBJ2-3, with D tentatively TRBD1 (7 bases). The V gene lost 6 bases and the J gene lost 4 bases, with 17 bases spanning the gap. This CDR3 contains 15 residues. The germline CDR1 and CDR2 sequences are MDHEN and SYDVKM. The DNA for the CDR3 is TGTGCCAGCAGGCCAGGGGGGTCCAGAGCAGATACGCAGTATTTT. This gives the protein CASRPGGSRADTQYF.

The genes are TRBV9 and TRBJ1-2; D unresolved. This CDR3 is 12 amino acids long. Germline CDR1 SGDLS, CDR2 YYNGEE. The V gene lost 4 bases and the J gene lost 8 bases, with 12 bases spanning the gap. The CDR3 DNA sequence: TGTGCCAGCAGCTTAACTTGGGGAGGCTACACCTTC. Amino acids: CASSLTWGGYTF.

The rearrangement uses TRBV6-1 and TRBJ1-2; no definite D call. The V and J ends lost 2 bases and 2 bases respectively, with 3 bases between them. Germline V gene sequence: CDR1 MNHNS, CDR2 SASEGT. This CDR3 contains 12 residues. The DNA of the CDR3 is TGTGCCAGCAGTGAACAGAACTATGGCTACACCTTC. It specifies CASSEQNYGYTF.

This chain joins TRBV6-5 and TRBJ1-2, with 8 bases lining up with TRBD1. This CDR3 is 13 amino acids long. CDR1 MNHEY and CDR2 SVGAGI come from the germline V gene. Germline trimming cut 6 bases from V and 2 bases from J; bases unmatched to any gene: 2. The CDR3 reads CASSRTGNYGYTF. CDR3 sequence (DNA): TGTGCCAGCAGCCGGACAGGGAACTATGGCTACACCTTC.

V gene TRBV3-1 (or the pseudogene TRBV3-2) combines with J gene TRBJ2-6, with TRBD1 matching 7 bases. J gave up 0 bases and V 1 base, and 9 bases lay outside the gene matches. CDR1 is LGHDT, CDR2 YNNKEL, per germline (reference sequence). The CDR3 runs to 19 residues. CDR3 protein: CASSQGTGEWASGANVLTF. The CDR3 DNA reads TGTGCCAGCAGCCAAGGGACAGGAGAGTGGGCCTCTGGGGCCAACGTCCTGACTTTC.

This sequence joins TRBV4-1 and TRBJ1-6; D not certain. The CDR3 is 16 amino acids. V lost 3 bases to trimming and J lost 7 bases, with 16 bases between them. Germline-derived CDR1 and CDR2 are MGHRA and YSYEKL. CDR3 sequence reads: CASSHSRASTNSPLHF. The CDR3 DNA is TGCGCCAGCAGCCATTCGCGAGCCTCCACAAATTCACCCCTCCACTTT.

The chain uses TRBV29-1 and TRBJ2-7; 9 bases are shared with TRBD1. Germline CDR1 and CDR2: SQVTM and ANQGSEA. The CDR3 has 14 amino acids. The V and J ends lost 4 bases and 6 bases, in that order; junction bases with no gene match: 10. This chain's CDR3 is CSVVGAGQGFEQYF. For the CDR3, the DNA is TGCAGCGTTGTTGGGGCCGGACAGGGGTTCGAGCAGTACTTC.

This chain connects TRBV2 to TRBJ2-7; 11 bases are a match to TRBD1. Germline-derived CDR1 and CDR2 are SNHLY and FYNNEI. The V segment lost 5 bases and the J segment 3 bases; nucleotides outside the gene matches: 6. The CDR3 is 15 amino acids. This chain's CDR3 is CASSPRDRGIYEQYF. CDR3 coding DNA: TGTGCCAGCAGTCCTCGGGACAGGGGGATCTACGAGCAGTACTTC.

The chain couples TRBV6-1 to TRBJ1-2, with 8 bases aligning to TRBD1. Germline-derived CDR1 and CDR2 are MNHNS and SASEGT. V lost 3 bases to trimming and J lost 8 bases; unmatched junction nucleotides: 8. This CDR3 contains 14 residues. The CDR3 nucleotides read TGTGCCAGCAGTGACCAAGGACAGGGAGGAGGCTACACCTTC. Its protein is CASSDQGQGGGYTF.

This rearrangement joins TRBV4-1 to TRBJ2-2; 8 nucleotides match TRBD1. This CDR3 has 16 amino acids. The J segment lost 2 bases and the V segment lost 2 bases, leaving 4 bases of the junction unmatched. Looked up from germline, CDR1 is MGHRA and CDR2 is YSYEKL. DNA for the CDR3: TGCGCCAGCAGCCAAAGGACAGGGCCAAACACCGGGGAGCTGTTTTTT. Its translation: CASSQRTGPNTGELFF.

V and J are TRBV5-1 and TRBJ2-1; the match to TRBD2 covers 9 bases. J lost 8 bases, V lost 0 bases, and 9 bases had no gene match. From germline, CDR1 is SGHRS and CDR2 YFSETQ. This CDR3 has 16 residues. As DNA, the CDR3 is TGCGCCAGCAGCTTGGGGCTAGCGGGACGATACGATGAGCAGTTCTTC. Encoded protein: CASSLGLAGRYDEQFF.

This chain joins TRBV4-3 and TRBJ1-1; D gene unclear. CDR1 LGHNA and CDR2 YSLEER come from the germline V gene. V was shortened by 0 bases and J by 5 bases, with 10 bases between the two germline ends. There are 14 residues in the CDR3. DNA of the CDR3: TGCGCCAGCAGCCAAGAGTCCGGAGATACTGAAGCTTTCTTT. Protein: CASSQESGDTEAFF.

The rearrangement joins TRBV27 to TRBJ1-1; no reliable D call. This CDR3 has 13 residues. Germline V gene sequence: CDR1 MNHEY, CDR2 SMNVEV (reference sequence). V lost 7 bases and J 1 base, leaving 10 bases between the germline ends. The CDR3 bases are TGTGCCAGCAAAAGAGTGGGGAACACTGAAGCTTTCTTT. This codes for CASKRVGNTEAFF.